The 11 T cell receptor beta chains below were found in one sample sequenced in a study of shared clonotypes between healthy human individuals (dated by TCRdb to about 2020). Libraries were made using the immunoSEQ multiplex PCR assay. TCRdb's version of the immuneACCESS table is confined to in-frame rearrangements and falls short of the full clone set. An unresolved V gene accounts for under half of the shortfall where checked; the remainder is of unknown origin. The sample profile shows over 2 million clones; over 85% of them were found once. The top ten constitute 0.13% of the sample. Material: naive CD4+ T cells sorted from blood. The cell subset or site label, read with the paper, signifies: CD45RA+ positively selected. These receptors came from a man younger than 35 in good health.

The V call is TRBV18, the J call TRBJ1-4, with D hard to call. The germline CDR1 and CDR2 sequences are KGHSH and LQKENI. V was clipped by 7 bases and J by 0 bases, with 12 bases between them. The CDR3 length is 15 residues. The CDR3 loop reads CASFRSFATNEKLFF. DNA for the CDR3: TGTGCCAGCTTCCGATCGTTCGCAACTAATGAAAAACTGTTTTTT.

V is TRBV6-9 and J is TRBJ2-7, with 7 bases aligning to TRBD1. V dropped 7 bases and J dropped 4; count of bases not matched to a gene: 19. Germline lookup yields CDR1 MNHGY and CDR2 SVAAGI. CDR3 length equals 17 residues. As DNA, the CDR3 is TGTGCCAGCAAAAGACAGGGACCTAACCTCCACGAATACGAGCAGTACTTC. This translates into CASKRQGPNLHEYEQYF.

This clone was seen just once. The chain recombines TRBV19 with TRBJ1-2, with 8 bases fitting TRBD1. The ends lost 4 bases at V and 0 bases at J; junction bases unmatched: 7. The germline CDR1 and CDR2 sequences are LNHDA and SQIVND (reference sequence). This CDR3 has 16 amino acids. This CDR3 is CASSTTWDRTNYGYTF. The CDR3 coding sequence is TGTGCCAGTAGTACGACCTGGGACAGGACTAACTATGGCTACACCTTC.

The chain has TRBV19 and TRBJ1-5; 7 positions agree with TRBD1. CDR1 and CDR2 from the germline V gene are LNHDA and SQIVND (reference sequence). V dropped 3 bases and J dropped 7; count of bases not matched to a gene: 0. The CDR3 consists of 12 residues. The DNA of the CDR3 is TGTGCCAGTAGTATCAGGGGGCAGCCCCAGCATTTT. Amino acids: CASSIRGQPQHF.

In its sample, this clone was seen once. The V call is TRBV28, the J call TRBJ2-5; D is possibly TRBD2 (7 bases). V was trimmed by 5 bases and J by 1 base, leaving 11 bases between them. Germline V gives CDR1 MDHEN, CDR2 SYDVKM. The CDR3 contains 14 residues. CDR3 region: CASSRGGLQETQYF. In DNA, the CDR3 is TGTGCCAGCAGTAGGGGGGGCCTCCAAGAGACCCAGTACTTC.

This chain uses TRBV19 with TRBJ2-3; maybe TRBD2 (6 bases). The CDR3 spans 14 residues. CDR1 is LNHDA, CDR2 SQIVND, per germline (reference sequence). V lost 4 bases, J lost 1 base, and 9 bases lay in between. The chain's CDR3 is CASSSGVGTDTQYF. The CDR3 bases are TGTGCCAGTAGTAGCGGGGTTGGCACAGATACGCAGTATTTT.

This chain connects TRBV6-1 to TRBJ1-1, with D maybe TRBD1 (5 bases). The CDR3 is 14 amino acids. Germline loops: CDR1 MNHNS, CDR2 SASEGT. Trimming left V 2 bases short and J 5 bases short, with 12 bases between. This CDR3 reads CASSERGRVTEAFF. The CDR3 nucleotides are TGTGCCAGCAGTGAACGGGGGAGAGTAACTGAAGCTTTCTTT.

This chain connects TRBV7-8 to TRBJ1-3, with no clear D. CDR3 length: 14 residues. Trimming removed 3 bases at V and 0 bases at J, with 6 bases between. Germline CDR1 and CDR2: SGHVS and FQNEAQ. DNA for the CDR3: TGTGCCAGCAGCTTGCCGGCCTCTGGAAACACCATATATTTT. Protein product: CASSLPASGNTIYF.

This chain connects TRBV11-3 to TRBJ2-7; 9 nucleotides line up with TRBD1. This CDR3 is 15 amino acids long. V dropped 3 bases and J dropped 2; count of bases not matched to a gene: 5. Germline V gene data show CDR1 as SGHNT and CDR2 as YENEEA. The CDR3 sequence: CASSLGQGVTYEQYF. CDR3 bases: TGTGCCAGCAGCTTGGGACAGGGAGTTACCTACGAGCAGTACTTC.

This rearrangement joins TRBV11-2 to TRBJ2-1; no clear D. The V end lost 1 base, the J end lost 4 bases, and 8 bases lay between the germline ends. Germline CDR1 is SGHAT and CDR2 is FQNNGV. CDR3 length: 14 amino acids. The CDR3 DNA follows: TGTGCCAGCAGCTTAGCCCTAGAATACAATGAGCAGTTCTTC. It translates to CASSLALEYNEQFF.

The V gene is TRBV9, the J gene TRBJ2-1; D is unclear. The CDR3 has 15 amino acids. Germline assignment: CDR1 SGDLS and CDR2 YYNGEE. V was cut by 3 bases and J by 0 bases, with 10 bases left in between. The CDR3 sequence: CASSGSPSSYNEQFF. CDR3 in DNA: TGTGCCAGCAGCGGTAGCCCCAGCTCCTACAATGAGCAGTTCTTC. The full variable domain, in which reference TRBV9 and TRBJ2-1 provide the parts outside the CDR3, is DSGVTQTPKHLITATGQRVTLRCSPRSGDLSVYWYQQSLDQGLQFLIQYYNGEERAKGNILERFSAQQFPDLHSELNLSSLELGDSALYFCASSGSPSSYNEQFFGPGTRLTVL.